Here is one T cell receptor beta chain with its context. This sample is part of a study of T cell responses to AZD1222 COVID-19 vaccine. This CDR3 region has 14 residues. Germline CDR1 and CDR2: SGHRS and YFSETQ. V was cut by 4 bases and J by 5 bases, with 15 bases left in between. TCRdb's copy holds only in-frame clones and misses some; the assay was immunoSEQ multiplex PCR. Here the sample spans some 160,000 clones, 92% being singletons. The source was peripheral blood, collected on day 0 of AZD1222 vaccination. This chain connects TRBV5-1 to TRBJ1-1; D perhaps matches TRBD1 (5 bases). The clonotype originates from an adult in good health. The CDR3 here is CASSLMGVRTEAFF. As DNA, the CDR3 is TGCGCCAGCAGCCTAATGGGGGTACGGACTGAAGCTTTCTTT. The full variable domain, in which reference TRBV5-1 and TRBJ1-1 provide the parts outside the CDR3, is KAGVTQTPRYLIKTRGQQVTLSCSPISGHRSVSWYQQTPGQGLQFLFEYFSETQRNKGNFPGRFSGRQFSNSRSEMNVSTLELGDSALYLCASSLMGVRTEAFFGQGTRLTVV.